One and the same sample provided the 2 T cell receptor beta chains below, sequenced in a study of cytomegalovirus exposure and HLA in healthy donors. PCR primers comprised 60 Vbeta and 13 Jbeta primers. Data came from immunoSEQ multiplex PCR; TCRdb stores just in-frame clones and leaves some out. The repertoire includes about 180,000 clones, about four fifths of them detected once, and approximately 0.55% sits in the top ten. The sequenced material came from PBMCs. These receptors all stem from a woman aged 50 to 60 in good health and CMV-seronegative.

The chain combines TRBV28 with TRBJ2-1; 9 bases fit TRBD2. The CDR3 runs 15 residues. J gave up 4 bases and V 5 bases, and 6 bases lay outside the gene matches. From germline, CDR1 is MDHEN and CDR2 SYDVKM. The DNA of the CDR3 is TGTGCCAGCAGTCTTAGCGGGAGTATTTACAATGAGCAGTTCTTC. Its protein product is CASSLSGSIYNEQFF.

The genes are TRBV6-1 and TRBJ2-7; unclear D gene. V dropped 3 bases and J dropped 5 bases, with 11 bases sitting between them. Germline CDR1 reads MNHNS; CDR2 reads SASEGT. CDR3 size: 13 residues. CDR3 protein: CASSEARANEQYF. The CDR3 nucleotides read TGTGCCAGCAGTGAGGCTAGAGCCAACGAGCAGTACTTC.